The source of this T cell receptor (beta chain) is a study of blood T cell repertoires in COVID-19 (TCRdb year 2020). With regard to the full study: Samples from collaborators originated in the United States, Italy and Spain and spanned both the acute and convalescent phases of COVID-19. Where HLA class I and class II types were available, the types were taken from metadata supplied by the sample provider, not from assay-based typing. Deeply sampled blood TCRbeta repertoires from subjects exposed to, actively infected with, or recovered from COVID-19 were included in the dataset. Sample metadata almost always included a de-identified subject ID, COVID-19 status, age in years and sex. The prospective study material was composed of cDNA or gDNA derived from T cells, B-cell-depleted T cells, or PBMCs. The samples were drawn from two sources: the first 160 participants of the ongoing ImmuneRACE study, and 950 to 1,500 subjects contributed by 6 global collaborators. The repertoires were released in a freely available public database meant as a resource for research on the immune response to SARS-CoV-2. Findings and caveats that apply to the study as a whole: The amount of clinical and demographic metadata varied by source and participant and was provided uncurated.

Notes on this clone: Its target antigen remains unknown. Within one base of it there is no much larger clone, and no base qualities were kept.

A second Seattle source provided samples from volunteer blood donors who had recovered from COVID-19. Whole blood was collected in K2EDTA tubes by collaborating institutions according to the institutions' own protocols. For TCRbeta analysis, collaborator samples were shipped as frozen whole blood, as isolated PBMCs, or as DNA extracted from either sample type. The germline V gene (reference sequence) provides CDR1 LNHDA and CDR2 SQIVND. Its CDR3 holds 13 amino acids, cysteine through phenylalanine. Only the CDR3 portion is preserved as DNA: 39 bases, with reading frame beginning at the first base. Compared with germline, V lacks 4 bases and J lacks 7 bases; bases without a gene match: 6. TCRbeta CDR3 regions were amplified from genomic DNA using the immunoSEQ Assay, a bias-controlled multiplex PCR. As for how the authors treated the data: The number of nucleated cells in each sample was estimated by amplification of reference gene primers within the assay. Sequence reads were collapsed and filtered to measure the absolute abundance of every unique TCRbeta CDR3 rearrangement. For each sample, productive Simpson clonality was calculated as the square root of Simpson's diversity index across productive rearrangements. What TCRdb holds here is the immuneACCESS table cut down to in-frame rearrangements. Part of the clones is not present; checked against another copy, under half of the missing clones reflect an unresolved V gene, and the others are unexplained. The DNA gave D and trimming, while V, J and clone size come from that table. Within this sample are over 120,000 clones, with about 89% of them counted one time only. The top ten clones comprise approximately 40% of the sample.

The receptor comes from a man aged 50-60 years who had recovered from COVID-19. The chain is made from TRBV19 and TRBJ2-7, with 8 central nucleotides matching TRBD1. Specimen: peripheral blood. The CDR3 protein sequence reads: CASSTDRGREQYF. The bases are TGTGCCAGTAGTACTGACAGGGGCCGTGAGCAGTACTTC.